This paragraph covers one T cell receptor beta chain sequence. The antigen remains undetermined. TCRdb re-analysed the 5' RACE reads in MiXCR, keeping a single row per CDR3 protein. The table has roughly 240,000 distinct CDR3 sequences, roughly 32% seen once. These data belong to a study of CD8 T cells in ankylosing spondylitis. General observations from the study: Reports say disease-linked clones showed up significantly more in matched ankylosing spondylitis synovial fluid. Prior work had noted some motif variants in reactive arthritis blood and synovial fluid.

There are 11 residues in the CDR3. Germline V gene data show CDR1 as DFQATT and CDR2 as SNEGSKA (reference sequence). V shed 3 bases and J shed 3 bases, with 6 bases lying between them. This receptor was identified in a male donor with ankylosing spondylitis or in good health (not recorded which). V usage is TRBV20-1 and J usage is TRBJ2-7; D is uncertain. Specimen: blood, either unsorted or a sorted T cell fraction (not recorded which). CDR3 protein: CSASQNYEQYF. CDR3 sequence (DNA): TGCAGTGCTAGTCAGAACTACGAGCAGTACTTC.